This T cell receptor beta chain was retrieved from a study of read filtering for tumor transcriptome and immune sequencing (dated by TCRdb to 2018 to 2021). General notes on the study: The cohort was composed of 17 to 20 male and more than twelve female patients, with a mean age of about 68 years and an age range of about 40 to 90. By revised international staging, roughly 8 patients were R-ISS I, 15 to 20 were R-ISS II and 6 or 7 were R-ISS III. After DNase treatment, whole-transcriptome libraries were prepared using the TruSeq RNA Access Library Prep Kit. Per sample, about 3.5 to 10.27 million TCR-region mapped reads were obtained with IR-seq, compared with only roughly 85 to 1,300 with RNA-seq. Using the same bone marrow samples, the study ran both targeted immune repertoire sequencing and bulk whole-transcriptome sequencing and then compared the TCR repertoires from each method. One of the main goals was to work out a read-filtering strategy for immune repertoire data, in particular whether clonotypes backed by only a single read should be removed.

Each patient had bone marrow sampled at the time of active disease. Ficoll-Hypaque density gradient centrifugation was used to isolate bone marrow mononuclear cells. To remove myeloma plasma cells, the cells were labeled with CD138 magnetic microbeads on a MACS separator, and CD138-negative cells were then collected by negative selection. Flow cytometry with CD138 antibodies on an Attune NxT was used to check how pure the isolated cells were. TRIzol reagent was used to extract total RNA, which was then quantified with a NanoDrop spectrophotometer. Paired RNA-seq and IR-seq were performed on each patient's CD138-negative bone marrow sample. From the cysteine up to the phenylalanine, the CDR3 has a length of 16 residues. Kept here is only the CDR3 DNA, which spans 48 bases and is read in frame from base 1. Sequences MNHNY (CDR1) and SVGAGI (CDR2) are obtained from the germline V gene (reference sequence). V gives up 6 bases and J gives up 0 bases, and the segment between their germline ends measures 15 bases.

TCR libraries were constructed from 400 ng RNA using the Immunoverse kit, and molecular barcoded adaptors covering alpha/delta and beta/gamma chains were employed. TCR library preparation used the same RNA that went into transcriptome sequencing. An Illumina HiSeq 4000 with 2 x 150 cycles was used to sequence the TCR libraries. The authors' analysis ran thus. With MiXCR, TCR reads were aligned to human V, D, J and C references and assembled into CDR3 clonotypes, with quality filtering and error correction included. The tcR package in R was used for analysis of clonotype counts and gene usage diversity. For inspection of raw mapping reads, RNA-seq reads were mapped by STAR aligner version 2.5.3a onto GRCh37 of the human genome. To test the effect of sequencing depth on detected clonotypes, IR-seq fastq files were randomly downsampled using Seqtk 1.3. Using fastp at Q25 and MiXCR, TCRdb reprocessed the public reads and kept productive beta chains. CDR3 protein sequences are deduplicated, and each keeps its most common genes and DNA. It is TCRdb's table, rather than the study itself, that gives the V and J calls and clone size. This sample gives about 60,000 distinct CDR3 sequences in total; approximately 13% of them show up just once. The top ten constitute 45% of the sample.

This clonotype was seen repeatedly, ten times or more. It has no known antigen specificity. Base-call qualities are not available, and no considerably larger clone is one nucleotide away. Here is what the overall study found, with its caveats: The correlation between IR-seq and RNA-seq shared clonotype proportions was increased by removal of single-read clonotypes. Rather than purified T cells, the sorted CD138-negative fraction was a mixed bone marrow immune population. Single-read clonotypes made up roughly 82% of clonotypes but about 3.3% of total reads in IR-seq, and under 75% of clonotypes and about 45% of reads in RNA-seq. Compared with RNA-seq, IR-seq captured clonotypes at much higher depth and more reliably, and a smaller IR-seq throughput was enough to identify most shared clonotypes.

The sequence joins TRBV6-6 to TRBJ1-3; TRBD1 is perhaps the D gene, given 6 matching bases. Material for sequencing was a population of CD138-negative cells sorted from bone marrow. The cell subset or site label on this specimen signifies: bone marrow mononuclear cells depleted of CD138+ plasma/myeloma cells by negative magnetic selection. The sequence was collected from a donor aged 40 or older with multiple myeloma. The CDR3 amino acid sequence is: CASSPTGGLSGNTIYF. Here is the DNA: TGTGCCAGCAGCCCGACTGGGGGCCTCTCTGGAAACACCATATATTTT.